A selection of T cell receptor beta chains follows, all from one sample in a study of blood T cell repertoires in COVID-19. Here immunoSEQ multiplex PCR was the method, and the copy in TCRdb shows in-frame clones only, minus some. The sample contains around 100,000 clones, roughly four fifths of which appear only once. The material sequenced was peripheral blood. These receptors originate from a man in his 60s with acute or convalescent COVID-19. CDR3s include the opening cysteine and the closing phenylalanine or tryptophan. D genes are given only for firm matches. Part of the rows lack a size; the others show once, few, many or a class for expanded clones.

v_call	d_call	j_call	clone_size	cdr3_length	cdr3_aa	cdr3_nt
TRBV15	TRBD2	TRBJ2-1	NA	17	CATSRGVGTSGVNEQFF	TGTGCCACCAGCAGAGGGGTGGGGACTAGCGGGGTAAATGAGCAGTTCTTC
TRBV29-1	NA	TRBJ2-7	NA	14	CSVVARGSTYEQYF	TGCAGCGTCGTTGCTAGGGGTTCCACCTACGAGCAGTACTTC
TRBV24-1	TRBD1	TRBJ2-3	NA	15	CATSDSQGIADTQYF	TGTGCCACCAGTGATTCACAGGGGATCGCAGATACGCAGTATTTT
TRBV7-9	NA	TRBJ2-2	NA	13	CASSFLYTGELFF	TGTGCCAGCAGCTTTCTCTACACCGGGGAGCTGTTTTTT
TRBV28	NA	TRBJ1-1	NA	16	CASSSGTPVMNTEAFF	TGTGCCAGCAGTTCCGGGACTCCGGTTATGAACACTGAAGCTTTCTTT
TRBV29-1	TRBD1	TRBJ1-1	NA	13	CSAWDRGNTEAFF	TGCAGCGCATGGGACAGGGGAAACACTGAAGCTTTCTTT
TRBV7-2	TRBD1	TRBJ1-5	NA	15	CASSLVAGGDQPQHF	TGTGCCAGCAGCTTAGTGGCAGGGGGTGATCAGCCCCAGCATTTT
TRBV30	NA	TRBJ1-1	once	11	CAWGRNTEAFF	TGTGCCTGGGGCAGGAACACTGAAGCTTTCTTT
TRBV2	TRBD2	TRBJ2-1	NA	16	CASKGGLAGIYNEQFF	TGTGCCAGCAAAGGAGGGCTAGCGGGTATCTACAATGAGCAGTTCTTC
TRBV9	NA	TRBJ2-3	NA	15	CASSVGDRDTDTQYF	TGTGCCAGCAGCGTTGGAGACAGAGACACAGATACGCAGTATTTT
TRBV11-2	NA	TRBJ2-1	NA	15	CASSFSGHTYNEQFF	TGTGCCAGCAGCTTTTCCGGACATACCTACAATGAGCAGTTCTTC
TRBV7-2	TRBD1	TRBJ1-5	NA	14	CASSWTGYGQPQHF	TGTGCCAGCAGCTGGACAGGGTACGGACAGCCCCAGCATTTT
TRBV3-1/TRBV3-2	TRBD1	TRBJ2-2	NA	16	CASSRGTGKGTGELFF	TGTGCCAGCAGCCGGGGGACAGGGAAGGGCACCGGGGAGCTGTTTTTT
TRBV7-9	NA	TRBJ1-2	NA	13	CASRVGVNYGYTF	TGTGCCAGCAGGGTTGGAGTTAACTATGGCTACACCTTC
TRBV5-1	TRBD2	TRBJ2-5	NA	15	CASSPGGTGRETQYF	TGCGCCAGCAGCCCGGGGGGGACCGGCCGGGAGACCCAGTACTTC
TRBV4-3	NA	TRBJ1-5	NA	16	CASSQERGALSRPQHF	TGCGCCAGCAGCCAAGAACGGGGGGCCTTATCGCGGCCCCAGCATTTT
TRBV18	NA	TRBJ1-2	NA	15	CASSPPWGADYGYTF	TGTGCCAGCTCACCACCGTGGGGCGCCGACTATGGCTACACCTTC
TRBV27	NA	TRBJ1-1	NA	13	CASSRRENTEAFF	TGTGCCAGCAGTAGGAGGGAGAACACTGAAGCTTTCTTT
TRBV5-4	TRBD1	TRBJ2-5	NA	14	CASSSPTGMGTQYF	TGTGCCAGCAGCTCCCCGACAGGGATGGGGACCCAGTACTTC
TRBV20-1	TRBD2	TRBJ2-7	NA	14	CSASQTSGSGEQYF	TGCAGTGCTAGTCAGACTAGCGGGAGTGGCGAGCAGTACTTC
TRBV11-2	TRBD1	TRBJ2-3	NA	15	CASSSDRGGTDTQYF	TGTGCCAGCAGTTCTGACAGGGGGGGCACAGATACGCAGTATTTT
TRBV10-3	TRBD2	TRBJ2-1	NA	15	CAISPLAGEGYEQFF	TGTGCCATCAGTCCCCTAGCGGGAGAGGGGTATGAGCAGTTCTTC
TRBV5-8	TRBD2	TRBJ2-7	NA	17	CASSLAWTSGVSYEQYF	TGTGCCAGCAGCTTGGCCTGGACTAGCGGGGTTTCCTACGAGCAGTACTTC
TRBV7-2	TRBD2	TRBJ2-7	few	16	CASSLAGTSGGSAQYF	TGTGCCAGCAGCTTAGCCGGGACTAGCGGGGGTTCGGCGCAGTACTTC
TRBV6-5	NA	TRBJ1-3	NA	15	CASNPPGISGNTIYF	TGTGCCAGCAACCCACCAGGAATATCCGGAAACACCATATATTTT
TRBV29-1	TRBD1	TRBJ2-5	NA	15	CSASPGGQGGETQYF	TGCAGTGCTTCCCCGGGGGGACAGGGAGGAGAGACCCAGTACTTC
TRBV28	TRBD2	TRBJ2-1	NA	16	CASSLSGLAGRNEQFF	TGTGCCAGCAGTTTATCCGGACTAGCGGGACGTAATGAGCAGTTCTTC
TRBV3-1/TRBV3-2	NA	TRBJ1-2	NA	13	CASSQTANYGYTF	TGTGCCAGCAGCCAAACAGCTAACTATGGCTACACCTTC
TRBV12-3/TRBV12-4	NA	TRBJ2-5	NA	13	CASSLDQAETQYF	TGTGCCAGCAGTTTAGATCAAGCAGAGACCCAGTACTTC
TRBV9	NA	TRBJ2-3	NA	17	CASSVDPLDGLTDTQYF	TGTGCCAGCAGCGTAGATCCCCTGGATGGACTCACAGATACGCAGTATTTT
TRBV19	TRBD1	TRBJ2-2	NA	14	CASRLQGSTGELFF	TGTGCCAGTCGGTTACAGGGGAGCACCGGGGAGCTGTTTTTT
TRBV6-5	NA	TRBJ2-1	NA	15	CASRQRELSYNEQFF	TGTGCCAGCAGGCAAAGGGAGCTCTCCTACAATGAGCAGTTCTTC
TRBV5-1	NA	TRBJ1-3	NA	14	CASSLAGGGNTIYF	TGCGCCAGCAGCTTGGCCGGGGGAGGAAACACCATATATTTT
TRBV6-5	TRBD1	TRBJ2-2	once	16	CASSYPGMTGTGELFF	TGTGCCAGCAGTTACCCAGGGATGACAGGGACCGGGGAGCTGTTTTTT
TRBV18	TRBD1	TRBJ2-5	NA	15	CASSPTGQGGETQYF	TGTGCCAGCTCACCAACGGGACAGGGAGGGGAGACCCAGTACTTC
TRBV7-2	TRBD1	TRBJ1-2	NA	13	CASSTDRERGYTF	TGTGCCAGCAGCACCGACAGGGAGCGTGGCTACACCTTC
TRBV3-1/TRBV3-2	NA	TRBJ1-2	NA	16	CASSQVSGHNSYGYTF	TGTGCCAGCAGCCAAGTTTCGGGACACAACTCCTATGGCTACACCTTC
TRBV7-9	NA	TRBJ1-3	NA	14	CASSLAEIGNTIYF	TGTGCCAGCAGCTTAGCGGAGATTGGAAACACCATATATTTT
TRBV20-1	TRBD2	TRBJ2-7	NA	11	CSARVSGSKYF	TGCAGTGCTAGAGTGAGCGGGAGCAAGTACTTC
TRBV4-3	TRBD2	TRBJ2-5	NA	13	CASSLGLAETQYF	TGCGCCAGCAGCCTAGGACTAGCAGAGACCCAGTACTTC
TRBV18	NA	TRBJ1-2	NA	15	CASSPEADSSYGYTF	TGTGCCAGCTCACCAGAGGCGGACAGCTCCTATGGCTACACCTTC
TRBV7-8	NA	TRBJ1-6	NA	17	CASSLERREAYNSPLHF	TGTGCCAGCAGCTTAGAACGCCGCGAGGCCTATAATTCACCCCTCCACTTT
TRBV5-1	TRBD2	TRBJ2-1	NA	12	CASSLELAGAVF	TGCGCCAGCAGCTTGGAACTAGCGGGAGCCGTCTTC
TRBV5-1	TRBD2	TRBJ2-1	once	15	CASSLLAGAYNEQFF	TGCGCCAGCAGCTTACTAGCGGGAGCGTACAATGAGCAGTTCTTC
TRBV5-5	NA	TRBJ1-1	NA	13	CASSPEEGVGGLF	TGTGCCAGCAGCCCCGAAGAAGGGGTGGGAGGTCTCTTT
TRBV5-1	NA	TRBJ1-6	NA	14	CASSPDSSRSPLHF	TGCGCCAGCAGCCCGGACAGTAGTAGATCACCCCTCCACTTT
TRBV14	NA	TRBJ1-4	NA	16	CASSPGVMTGNEKLFF	TGTGCCAGCAGCCCAGGAGTAATGACAGGCAATGAAAAACTGTTTTTT
TRBV11-2	NA	TRBJ2-2	NA	17	CASSLEVFRGNTGELFF	TGTGCCAGCAGCTTAGAGGTATTCAGGGGCAACACCGGGGAGCTGTTTTTT
TRBV2	TRBD2	TRBJ2-7	few	14	CASNSASGAGEQYF	TGTGCCAGCAACTCAGCTAGCGGGGCGGGGGAGCAGTACTTC
TRBV10-3	NA	TRBJ2-6	NA	14	CAISGTSGANVLTF	TGTGCCATCAGTGGGACATCTGGGGCCAACGTCCTGACTTTC
TRBV27	NA	TRBJ2-5	NA	15	CASSFTWTAQETQYF	TGTGCCAGCAGTTTTACCTGGACAGCCCAAGAGACCCAGTACTTC
TRBV19	NA	TRBJ2-7	NA	12	CASSKDGYEQYF	TGTGCCAGTAGCAAAGACGGGTACGAGCAGTACTTC
TRBV6-5	TRBD1	TRBJ1-4	NA	16	CASSYGTGGSNEKLFF	TGTGCCAGCAGTTACGGGACAGGGGGCAGTAATGAAAAACTGTTTTTT
TRBV30	NA	TRBJ1-1	once	12	CAWSVMGLEAFF	TGTGCCTGGAGTGTAATGGGGCTTGAAGCTTTCTTT
TRBV7-8	NA	TRBJ2-6	NA	14	CASSLSGSHNVLTF	TGTGCCAGCAGCCTTTCCGGGAGCCACAACGTCCTGACTTTC
TRBV5-6	NA	TRBJ2-5	NA	13	CASSQLAWETQYF	TGTGCCAGCAGCCAACTAGCTTGGGAGACCCAGTACTTC
TRBV19	TRBD2	TRBJ2-1	NA	17	CASSIDILAGGGDEQFF	TGTGCCAGTAGTATAGATATACTGGCGGGGGGAGGGGATGAGCAGTTCTTC
TRBV5-6	NA	TRBJ2-4	NA	12	CASSPTGRRQYF	TGTGCCAGCAGCCCGACAGGGAGGCGTCAGTACTTC
TRBV27	TRBD1	TRBJ1-2	NA	15	CATLSVDREWSGYTF	TGTGCCACGCTCAGCGTTGACAGGGAGTGGAGTGGCTACACCTTC
TRBV29-1	TRBD1	TRBJ2-7	NA	14	CSVGVRQGAYEQYF	TGCAGCGTTGGCGTAAGACAGGGGGCTTACGAGCAGTACTTC